Below, 31 T cell receptor beta chains from the same sample are listed, as sequenced in a study of blood T cell repertoires in COVID-19. The data were produced by immunoSEQ multiplex PCR, yet TCRdb's version contains in-frame clones alone and is incomplete. Of under 150,000 clones in the sample, approximately 82% were seen once. The sequenced sample consisted of peripheral blood. All receptors come from a man aged 35 to 55 with active or convalescent COVID-19.

J is TRBJ1-5 and V is TRBV10-2; D unclear. Trimming cost V 3 bases and J 4 bases, with 7 bases left between them. The CDR3 is 13 residues long. Germline assignment: CDR1 WSHSY and CDR2 SAAADI. CDR3 residues: CASSDNRNQPQHF. The CDR3 DNA sequence: TGCGCCAGCAGTGACAACAGAAATCAGCCCCAGCATTTT.

The chain has TRBV7-3 and TRBJ2-2, with 7 bases matching TRBD1. Germline V gene data show CDR1 as SGHTA and CDR2 as FQGTGA. With 2 bases clipped from V and 7 bases from J, the junction kept 4 bases outside the gene matches. The CDR3 is made up of 14 amino acids. CDR3 residues: CASSLGQASGELFF. CDR3 sequence (DNA): TGTGCCAGCAGCTTAGGACAGGCTAGCGGGGAGCTGTTTTTT.

This chain joins TRBV27 and TRBJ1-2; D might be TRBD1 (5 bases). This CDR3 spans 14 amino acids. Trimming removed 2 bases from V and 4 bases from J, with 11 bases in between. Germline V gene sequence: CDR1 MNHEY, CDR2 SMNVEV (reference sequence). The CDR3 sequence: CASSLNGALYGYTF. In DNA form, the CDR3 reads TGTGCCAGCAGTTTAAATGGGGCTCTCTATGGCTACACCTTC.

The CDR3 spells CASSPPLQGGKVTNEKLFF. For the CDR3, the DNA is TGTGCCAGCTCACCACCCCTACAGGGGGGGAAAGTAACTAATGAAAAACTGTTTTTT. The gene calls are TRBV18 and TRBJ1-4; TRBD1 agrees at 8 bases. There are 19 residues in the CDR3. CDR1 is KGHSH, CDR2 LQKENI, per germline. With V trimmed by 0 bases and J by 1 base, 10 bases remained unmatched.

In its sample, this clone was seen once. The chain uses TRBV13 and TRBJ2-1; 9 bases agree with TRBD2. Germline CDR1 is PRHDT and CDR2 is FYEKMQ (reference sequence). Trimming cost V 5 bases and J 2 bases; bases outside gene matches: 13. CDR3 length: 18 amino acids. The CDR3 bases are TGTGCCAGCAGCACCCTTGGGATTAGCGGGGGAGCCTACAATGAGCAGTTCTTC. Its protein product is CASSTLGISGGAYNEQFF.

The chain couples TRBV5-6 to TRBJ2-2; 8 nucleotides match TRBD1. The CDR3 has 15 residues. In germline, CDR1 is SGHDT, CDR2 YYEEEE. The V and J ends lost 9 bases and 6 bases, in that order; junction bases with no gene match: 13. CDR3 nucleotides: TGTGCCACCCTGCCCCAGGACAGGGCGCCCGGGGAGCTGTTTTTT. Protein product: CATLPQDRAPGELFF. Together with reference TRBV5-6 and TRBJ2-2, the CDR3 gives the full variable domain: DAGVTQSPTHLIKTRGQQVTLRCSPKSGHDTVSWYQQALGQGPQFIFQYYEEEERQRGNFPDRFSGHQFPNYSSELNVNALLLGDSALYLCATLPQDRAPGELFFGEGSRLTVL.

The chain joins TRBV2 to TRBJ2-5; D perhaps matches TRBD2 (7 bases). V was pared by 8 bases and J by 3 bases, with 13 bases between. Germline-derived CDR1 and CDR2 are SNHLY and FYNNEI. CDR3 length: 13 amino acids. CDR3 amino acids: CASAGAGKETQYF. CDR3 bases: TGTGCCAGCGCGGGGGCAGGGAAAGAGACCCAGTACTTC.

In its sample, this clone was seen a few times. Here the CDR3 DNA reads TGTGCCAGCAGCTTGGTAGGACACTTATACGAGCAGTACTTC. As protein: CASSLVGHLYEQYF. The chain combines TRBV5-6 with TRBJ2-7, with a weak D call TRBD1 (5 bases). Per the germline V gene, CDR1 is SGHDT and CDR2 is YYEEEE. Trimming took 0 bases from V and 4 from J, leaving 11 bases between them. The CDR3 is 14 residues long. The full variable domain, its missing parts supplied by reference TRBV5-6 and TRBJ2-7, is DAGVTQSPTHLIKTRGQQVTLRCSPKSGHDTVSWYQQALGQGPQFIFQYYEEEERQRGNFPDRFSGHQFPNYSSELNVNALLLGDSALYLCASSLVGHLYEQYFGPGTRLTVT.

This chain joins TRBV6-5 and TRBJ1-4; D remains unclear. The CDR3 is 13 amino acids. The germline V and J ends were trimmed by 6 bases and 8 bases, with 13 bases remaining between them. Per germline, CDR1 MNHEY and CDR2 SVGAGI. The CDR3: CASRAQVLEKLFF. The DNA of the CDR3 is TGTGCCAGCAGAGCTCAGGTTCTAGAAAAACTGTTTTTT.

The chain has TRBV3-1 (or the pseudogene TRBV3-2) and TRBJ2-7; D is ambiguous. The CDR3 spans 12 residues. Looked up from germline, CDR1 is LGHDT and CDR2 is YNNKEL (reference sequence). The germline V and J ends were trimmed by 0 bases and 4 bases, with 4 bases remaining between them. CDR3 sequence reads: CASSQDLYEQYF. CDR3 nucleotide sequence: TGTGCCAGCAGCCAAGATCTGTACGAGCAGTACTTC.

This chain's CDR3 is CASSQFTGRTEAFF. The DNA for the CDR3 is TGTGCCAGCAGCCAATTTACAGGGAGAACTGAAGCTTTCTTT. The chain recombines TRBV7-9 with TRBJ1-1, with a tentative D call TRBD1 (6 bases). There are 14 residues in the CDR3. V dropped 5 bases and J dropped 5 bases, with 15 bases sitting between them. Germline V gene data show CDR1 as SEHNR and CDR2 as FQNEAQ (reference sequence).

The chain combines TRBV5-5 with TRBJ2-1; 7 positions agree with TRBD1. The CDR3 consists of 14 residues. From germline, CDR1 is SGHKS and CDR2 YYEKEE (reference sequence). The junction had 5 bases not matched to a gene; V was cut back by 0 bases and J by 8 bases. CDR3 bases: TGTGCCAGCAGCTTGGACAGGGGTGGGGATGAGCAGTTCTTC. Amino acids: CASSLDRGGDEQFF.

In its sample, this clone ranks as medium-sized. The chain is built from TRBV25-1 and TRBJ1-4, with a tentative D call TRBD1 (5 bases). The V end was cut by 3 bases, the J end by 4 bases, with 21 bases between. The CDR3 loop spans 18 amino acids. The germline V gene encodes CDR1 MGHDK and CDR2 SYGVNS. In DNA, the CDR3 is TGTGCCAGCAGTGAGGAGCGTGGGGCAGCCGCCGGTAATGAAAAACTGTTTTTT. The encoded protein is CASSEERGAAAGNEKLFF.

V and J are TRBV11-2 and TRBJ2-5; D uncertain. With 5 bases removed from V and 5 bases from J, the gap between germline ends came to 9 bases. The CDR3 spans 12 residues. CDR1 and CDR2 (germline): SGHAT, FQNNGV. The CDR3 protein is CASSPHRETQYF. The CDR3 DNA follows: TGTGCCAGCAGCCCCCATCGGGAGACCCAGTACTTC.

The rearrangement joins TRBV18 to TRBJ1-3; D call uncertain. Trimming left V 1 base short and J 4 bases short, with 8 bases between. The CDR3 extends over 14 amino acids. In germline, CDR1 is KGHSH, CDR2 LQKENI. CDR3 nucleotides: TGTGCCAGCTCACCACAGGCGGAAGGAAACACCATATATTTT. Amino acids: CASSPQAEGNTIYF.

This rearrangement joins TRBV5-1 to TRBJ1-2; TRBD1 agrees at 9 bases. Germline CDR1 and CDR2: SGHRS and YFSETQ. CDR3 length: 15 amino acids. After removal of 0 bases from V and 4 bases from J, the junction contained 4 bases not matched to a gene. The CDR3 sequence: CASSLATGGGYGYTF. CDR3 in DNA: TGCGCCAGCAGCTTGGCCACAGGGGGCGGCTATGGCTACACCTTC.

The chain is built from TRBV7-9 and TRBJ2-4; TRBD1 matches at 9 bases. The CDR3 runs to 15 residues. After removal of 4 bases from V and 1 base from J, the junction contained 2 bases not matched to a gene. Germline loops: CDR1 SEHNR, CDR2 FQNEAQ (reference sequence). This chain's CDR3 is CASSSDRGAKNIQYF. CDR3 DNA: TGTGCCAGCAGCTCCGACAGGGGGGCCAAAAACATTCAGTACTTC.

The chain is built from TRBV2 and TRBJ2-7, with D maybe TRBD1 (6 bases). V lost 3 bases and J lost 2, with 11 bases in between. This CDR3 contains 14 residues. Germline CDR1 reads SNHLY; CDR2 reads FYNNEI. The CDR3 nucleotides are TGTGCCAGCAGTGACACCGGACAGACCTACGAGCAGTACTTC. Translating gives CASSDTGQTYEQYF.

The genes are TRBV10-3 and TRBJ1-3; D gene unclear. V lost 10 bases and J lost 0, with 13 bases in between. This CDR3 region has 14 residues. Germline V gene lookup returns CDR1 ENHRY and CDR2 SYGVKD. CDR3 coding DNA: TGTGCCACCTGGATGGGGAGCTCTGGAAACACCATATATTTT. This codes for CATWMGSSGNTIYF.

This clone occurred once. The chain recombines TRBV7-9 with TRBJ1-2, with D perhaps TRBD1 (5 bases). The CDR3 totals 14 residues. Germline CDR1 and CDR2: SEHNR and FQNEAQ (reference sequence). The germline V and J ends were trimmed by 7 bases and 0 bases, with 12 bases remaining between them. CDR3 protein: CASTQTATNYGYTF. The CDR3 bases are TGTGCCAGCACCCAGACAGCGACTAACTATGGCTACACCTTC.

The chain uses TRBV5-6 and TRBJ1-1; D not certain. Trimming removed 4 bases from V and 5 bases from J, with 12 bases in between. This CDR3 has 13 residues. Per the germline V gene, CDR1 is SGHDT and CDR2 is YYEEEE. CDR3 in amino acids: CASSPVGRTEAFF. The CDR3 region has the DNA TGTGCCAGCAGCCCCGTCGGGAGGACTGAAGCTTTCTTT. Combining the CDR3 with reference TRBV5-6 and TRBJ1-1 gives the whole variable domain DAGVTQSPTHLIKTRGQQVTLRCSPKSGHDTVSWYQQALGQGPQFIFQYYEEEERQRGNFPDRFSGHQFPNYSSELNVNALLLGDSALYLCASSPVGRTEAFFGQGTRLTVV.

This clone was detected a few times. The gene calls are TRBV11-2 and TRBJ2-3, with D tentatively TRBD1 (6 bases). Per germline, CDR1 SGHAT and CDR2 FQNNGV. V dropped 5 bases and J dropped 6 bases, with 18 bases sitting between them. The CDR3 is 15 amino acids. CDR3 nucleotides: TGTGCCAGCAGCCCCGAGTATGGGCAGGGGGATACGCAGTATTTT. It encodes CASSPEYGQGDTQYF.

The V call is TRBV19, the J call TRBJ2-5; 11 nucleotides match TRBD1. Germline V lookup: CDR1 LNHDA, CDR2 SQIVND (reference sequence). V trimming: 6 bases; J trimming: 4 bases; junction bases outside the gene matches: 4. The CDR3 length is 14 residues. The CDR3 loop reads CASSMGQGVETQYF. CDR3 coding DNA: TGTGCCAGTAGCATGGGACAGGGGGTAGAGACCCAGTACTTC.

The chain couples TRBV7-2 to TRBJ2-3, with TRBD1 as a possible D gene (6 bases). This CDR3 is built from 16 residues. Trimming removed 3 bases at V and 5 bases at J, with 18 bases between. Germline CDR1 reads SGHTA; CDR2 reads FQGNSA. Here the CDR3 reads CASSFSAGVIRDTQYF. In nucleotides, the CDR3 is TGTGCCAGCAGCTTTTCAGCAGGGGTCATAAGAGATACGCAGTATTTT.

The V and J genes are TRBV10-3 and TRBJ2-7, with 8 bases aligning to TRBD1. Germline V gene lookup returns CDR1 ENHRY and CDR2 SYGVKD. This CDR3 is 12 amino acids long. V shed 6 bases and J 4 bases; nucleotides not matched to a gene: 2. Here the CDR3 reads CAIRDREYEQYF. Written as DNA, the CDR3 is TGTGCCATCAGGGACAGGGAGTACGAGCAGTACTTC.

Remarks on this clone: Mismatch with germline at one junction end may stem from a read error. The J gene is TRBJ1-1, the V gene TRBV5-5, with 9 bases lining up with TRBD1. Germline V CDR1 and CDR2: SGHKS, YYEKEE (reference sequence). The CDR3 runs to 16 residues. CDR3 nucleotides: TGTGCCAGCAGAAAAGGACAGGGGTACATGAACGCTGAAGCTTTCTTT. It codes for CASRKGQGYMNAEAFF.

V and J are TRBV7-9 and TRBJ2-2, with TRBD2 matching over 10 bases. Germline CDR1 and CDR2: SEHNR and FQNEAQ (reference sequence). The V segment lost 7 bases and the J segment 4 bases; nucleotides outside the gene matches: 9. CDR3 size: 16 residues. This CDR3 reads CASTKRGGEGTGELFF. DNA for the CDR3: TGTGCCAGCACCAAGCGGGGGGGCGAGGGCACCGGGGAGCTGTTTTTT. Filled out from reference TRBV7-9 and TRBJ2-2, the complete variable domain reads DTGVSQNPRHKITKRGQNVTFRCDPISEHNRLYWYRQTLGQGPEFLTYFQNEAQLEKSRLLSDRFSAERPKGSFSTLEIQRTEQGDSAMYLCASTKRGGEGTGELFFGEGSRLTVL.

The V gene is TRBV4-1, the J gene TRBJ2-1; 10 bases are a match to TRBD1. The junction had 5 bases not matched to a gene; V was cut back by 2 bases and J by 4 bases. CDR3 size: 16 residues. Germline V gene lookup returns CDR1 MGHRA and CDR2 YSYEKL. CDR3 in amino acids: CASSQPDRGLYNEQFF. CDR3 DNA: TGCGCCAGCAGCCAACCAGACAGGGGGCTATACAATGAGCAGTTCTTC.

This clone is a singleton in its sample. The V and J genes are TRBV9 and TRBJ2-3, with D hard to call. V gave up 4 bases and J gave up 3 bases, with 12 bases separating them. Per the germline V gene, CDR1 is SGDLS and CDR2 is YYNGEE. The CDR3 consists of 14 residues. The CDR3 region is CASSPETWTDTQYF. The CDR3 nucleotides read TGTGCCAGCAGCCCCGAGACTTGGACAGATACGCAGTATTTT. Combining the CDR3 with reference TRBV9 and TRBJ2-3 gives the whole variable domain DSGVTQTPKHLITATGQRVTLRCSPRSGDLSVYWYQQSLDQGLQFLIQYYNGEERAKGNILERFSAQQFPDLHSELNLSSLELGDSALYFCASSPETWTDTQYFGPGTRLTVL.

The chain has TRBV27 and TRBJ1-2; D is perhaps TRBD1 (5 bases). Per germline, CDR1 MNHEY and CDR2 SMNVEV (reference sequence). The CDR3 extends over 13 amino acids. With 5 bases removed from V and 8 bases from J, the gap between germline ends came to 15 bases. CDR3 protein: CASSRFSEGGYTF. The CDR3 coding sequence is TGTGCCAGCAGTCGGTTCTCGGAGGGGGGCTACACCTTC.

The J gene is TRBJ1-2, the V gene TRBV6-5; a weak D match, TRBD1 (5 bases). The CDR3 is 13 residues long. Germline lookup yields CDR1 MNHEY and CDR2 SVGAGI. Trimming removed 6 bases from V and 0 bases from J, with 8 bases in between. The CDR3 region is CASRVTANYGYTF. The CDR3 region has the DNA TGTGCCAGCAGGGTGACAGCTAACTATGGCTACACCTTC.